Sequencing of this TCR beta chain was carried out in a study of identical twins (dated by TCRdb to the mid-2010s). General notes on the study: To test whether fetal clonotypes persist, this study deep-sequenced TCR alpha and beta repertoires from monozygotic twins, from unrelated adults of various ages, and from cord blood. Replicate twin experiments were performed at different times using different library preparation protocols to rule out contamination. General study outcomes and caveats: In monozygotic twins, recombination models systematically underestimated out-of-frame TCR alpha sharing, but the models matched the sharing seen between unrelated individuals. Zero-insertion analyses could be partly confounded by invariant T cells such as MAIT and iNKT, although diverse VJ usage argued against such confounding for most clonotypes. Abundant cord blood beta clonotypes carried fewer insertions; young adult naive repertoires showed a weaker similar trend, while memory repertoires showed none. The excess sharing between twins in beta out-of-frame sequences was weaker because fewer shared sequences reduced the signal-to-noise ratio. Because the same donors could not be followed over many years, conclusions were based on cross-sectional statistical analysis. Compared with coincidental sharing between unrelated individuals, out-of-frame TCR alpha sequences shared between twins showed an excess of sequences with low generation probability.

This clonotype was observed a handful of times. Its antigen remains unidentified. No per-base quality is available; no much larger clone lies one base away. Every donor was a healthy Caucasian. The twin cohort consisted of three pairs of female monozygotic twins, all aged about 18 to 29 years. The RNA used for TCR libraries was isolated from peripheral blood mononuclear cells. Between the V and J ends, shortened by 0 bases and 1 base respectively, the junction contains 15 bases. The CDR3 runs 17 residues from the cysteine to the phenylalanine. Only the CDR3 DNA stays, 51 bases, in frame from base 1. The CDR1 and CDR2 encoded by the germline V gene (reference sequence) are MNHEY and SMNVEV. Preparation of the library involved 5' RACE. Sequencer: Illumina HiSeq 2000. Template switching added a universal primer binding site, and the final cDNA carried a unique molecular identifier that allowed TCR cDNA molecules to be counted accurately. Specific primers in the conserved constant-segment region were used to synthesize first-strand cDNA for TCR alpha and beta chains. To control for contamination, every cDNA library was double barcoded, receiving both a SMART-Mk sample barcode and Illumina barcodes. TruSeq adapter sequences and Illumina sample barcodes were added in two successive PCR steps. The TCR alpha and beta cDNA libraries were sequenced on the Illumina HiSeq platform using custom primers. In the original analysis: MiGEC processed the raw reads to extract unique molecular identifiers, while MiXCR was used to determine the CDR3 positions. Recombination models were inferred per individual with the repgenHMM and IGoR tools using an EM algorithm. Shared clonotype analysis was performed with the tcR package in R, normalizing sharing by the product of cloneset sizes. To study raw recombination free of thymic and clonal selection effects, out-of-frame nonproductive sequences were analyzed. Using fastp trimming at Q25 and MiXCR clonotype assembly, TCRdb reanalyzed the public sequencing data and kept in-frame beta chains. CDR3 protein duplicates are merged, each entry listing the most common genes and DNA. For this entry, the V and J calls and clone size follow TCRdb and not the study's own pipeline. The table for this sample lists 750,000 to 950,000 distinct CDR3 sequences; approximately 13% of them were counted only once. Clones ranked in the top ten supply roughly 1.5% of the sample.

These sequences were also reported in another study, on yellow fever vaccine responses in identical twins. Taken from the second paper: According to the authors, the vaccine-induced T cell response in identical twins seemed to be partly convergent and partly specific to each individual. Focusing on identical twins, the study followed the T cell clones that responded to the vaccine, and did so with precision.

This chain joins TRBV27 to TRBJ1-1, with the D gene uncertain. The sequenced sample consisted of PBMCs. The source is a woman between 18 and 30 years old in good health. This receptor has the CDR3 CASSLSVGPLGNTEAFF. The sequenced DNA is TGTGCCAGCAGTTTATCCGTGGGCCCTTTAGGGAACACTGAAGCTTTCTTT.